Sequencing of this T cell receptor beta chain was carried out in a study of cytomegalovirus exposure and HLA in healthy donors. Whole-study context: In a later analysis, the roughly 120 validation repertoires were reported to have used the same platform as the roughly 600 first-cohort repertoires.

V lost 1 base, J lost 5 bases, and 12 bases lay in between. The CDR3 spans 14 residues. Germline V gene sequence: CDR1 SGHTS, CDR2 YDEGEE. The method was immunoSEQ multiplex PCR; TCRdb's version includes in-frame clones alone and lacks a portion of them. Here the sample spans more than 110,000 clones, roughly four fifths being singletons. The clonotype originates from a woman aged 25 to 39 in good health and CMV-seronegative. This chain connects TRBV5-8 to TRBJ1-1; D is perhaps TRBD1 (5 bases). The specimen sequenced was PBMCs. Here the CDR3 DNA reads TGTGCCAGCAGCTTGTGGGGGAGGAGAACTGAAGCTTTCTTT. Translated, it gives CASSLWGRRTEAFF.